Presented here are 31 T cell receptor beta chains from one specimen sequenced in a study of CD8+CD57+ T cells in acquired aplastic anemia. Genomic DNA templated the TCR beta VDJ and CDR3 profiling. TCRdb independently ran MiXCR on the reads; one entry per CDR3 protein. Here the sample spans about 220,000 distinct CDR3 sequences, 34% being singletons. The sequencing input was sorted CD4+, CD8+, or CD8+CD57+ T cells (not recorded which) from PBMCs. The source of these receptors is a human donor in good health, serving as a control.

V is TRBV6-4 and J is TRBJ2-7; either TRBD1 or TRBD2 may supply D (5 bases each). There are 16 residues in the CDR3. CDR1 and CDR2 from the germline V gene are MRHNA and SNTAGT. With 4 bases removed from V and 6 bases from J, the gap between germline ends came to 22 bases. CDR3 coding DNA: TGTGCCAGCAGTGCGTACCCGGGGCAGGGTGCGGGCGAGCAGTACTTC. This sequence encodes CASSAYPGQGAGEQYF.

V and J are TRBV14 and TRBJ2-7; 8 nucleotides match TRBD2. Gene TRBJ2-1 matches the end of the DNA better, so the J call may be wrong. This CDR3 is 17 amino acids long. Germline V lookup: CDR1 SGHDN, CDR2 FVKESK. This CDR3 is CASSQDPGSGVYNEQFF. The CDR3 coding sequence is TGTGCCAGCAGCCAAGATCCGGGTAGCGGGGTTTACAATGAGCAGTTCTTC.

This clonotype was seen only once. The genes are TRBV24-1 and TRBJ1-6, with a possible D match to TRBD1 (6 bases). The CDR3 totals 13 residues. Germline V gene sequence: CDR1 KGHDR, CDR2 SFDVKD. Trimming took off 7 bases at V and 7 bases at J, with 10 bases between the two ends. As DNA, the CDR3 is TGTGCCACCAGGGACAGTCGAAATTCACCCCTCCACTTT. Translating it yields CATRDSRNSPLHF.

The chain carries TRBV6-5 and TRBJ1-1, with TRBD1 matching over 8 bases. V was pared by 2 bases and J by 3 bases, with 2 bases of the junction left unmatched. CDR1 is MNHEY, CDR2 SVGAGI, per germline. This CDR3 has 14 amino acids. The CDR3 spells CASSYGTGDTEAFF. The CDR3, as DNA: TGTGCCAGCAGTTACGGGACAGGAGACACTGAAGCTTTCTTT.

There are a few counts of this clonotype. This chain connects TRBV20-1 to TRBJ1-4; D remains ambiguous. This CDR3 region has 14 residues. V lost 1 base to trimming and J lost 8 bases, with 14 bases between them. CDR1 and CDR2 (germline): DFQATT, SNEGSKA (reference sequence). The CDR3 nucleotides read TGCAGTGCTAGAGCTGACGACCTCGGGGAAAAACTGTTTTTT. It translates to CSARADDLGEKLFF.

This clonotype was observed many times. J is TRBJ2-5 and V is TRBV2; TRBD1 matches at 7 bases. The CDR3 runs to 13 residues. V lost 9 bases and J lost 1; bases outside the gene matches: 5. From germline, CDR1 is SNHLY and CDR2 FYNNEI. CDR3 protein: CASWTGFQETQYF. The CDR3 DNA reads as TGTGCCAGTTGGACAGGCTTCCAAGAGACCCAGTACTTC.

To note about this clonotype: The germline gene is not matched at one end of the junction; a read error may be the cause. This chain uses TRBV7-9 with TRBJ1-2, with 8 bases lining up with TRBD1. Germline V gene sequence: CDR1 SEHNR, CDR2 FQNEAQ (reference sequence). The CDR3 totals 12 residues. The CDR3 spells CTSSLAGGGYTF. CDR3 sequence (DNA): TGTACCAGCAGCTTAGCAGGGGGCGGCTACACCTTC.

This clonotype was recorded once. A much larger clone differs from this one at a single base, so this may be a read error. The chain carries TRBV11-2 and TRBJ2-1; a possible D gene is TRBD2 (5 bases). Trimming stripped 3 bases from V and 8 bases from J, with 20 bases between. Germline V lookup: CDR1 SGHAT, CDR2 FQNNGV. The CDR3 sequence is 16 residues long. The CDR3 sequence is CASSFFGRTNSDEQFF. The CDR3 nucleotides read TGTGCCAGCAGCTTTTTCGGCAGGACCAATAGCGATGAGCAGTTCTTC.

The table lists this clonotype with a count of one. The chain combines TRBV29-1 with TRBJ2-7, with 9 bases aligning to TRBD1. The CDR3 covers 13 residues. V gave up 6 bases and J gave up 4 bases; unmatched junction bases: 7. CDR1 SQVTM and CDR2 ANQGSEA come from the germline V gene. In nucleotides, the CDR3 is TGCAGCGTCGGAGACAGGGGGGTATACGAGCAGTACTTC. Translation gives CSVGDRGVYEQYF.

The J gene is TRBJ2-7, the V gene TRBV5-5, with 9 bases lining up with TRBD2. The germline V gene has CDR1 SGHKS and CDR2 YYEKEE (reference sequence). There are 14 residues in the CDR3. Trimming removed 3 bases from V and 9 bases from J; junction bases left unmatched: 10. For the CDR3, the DNA is TGTGCCAGCAGCTGGGGGCAAGCGGGAGGCCCGCAGTACTTC. It encodes CASSWGQAGGPQYF.

V gene TRBV20-1 combines with J gene TRBJ2-1; TRBD2 agrees at 13 bases. This CDR3 is 15 amino acids long. Germline V gene sequence: CDR1 DFQATT, CDR2 SNEGSKA (reference sequence). Trimming removed 6 bases from V and 6 bases from J; junction bases left unmatched: 8. The CDR3 bases are TGCAGTGCGCTACTAGCGGGGGGGCCAGGCAATGAGCAGTTCTTC. This sequence encodes CSALLAGGPGNEQFF.

In its sample, this clonotype was seen many times. The chain joins TRBV15 to TRBJ2-1; 7 bases are a match to TRBD2. Germline CDR1 and CDR2: LNHNV and YYDKDF (reference sequence). Losses at the gene ends were 6 bases for V and 1 base for J; bases not matched to a gene: 9. This CDR3 spans 16 amino acids. The CDR3 region is CATRLLTSASYNEQFF. In DNA form, the CDR3 reads TGTGCCACCAGACTATTAACTAGCGCGTCCTACAATGAGCAGTTCTTC.

There are many counts of this clonotype. The chain is built from TRBV11-2 and TRBJ2-3; D is perhaps TRBD2 (6 bases). Germline lookup yields CDR1 SGHAT and CDR2 FQNNGV. The CDR3 spans 15 residues. With 2 bases removed from V and 2 bases from J, the gap between germline ends came to 11 bases. CDR3 sequence reads: CASSLRGSITDTQYF. The CDR3 nucleotides are TGTGCCAGCAGCTTACGGGGGTCAATCACAGATACGCAGTATTTT.

Concerning this clonotype: A much larger clone differs by one base, so this may be a read error. The V and J genes are TRBV24-1 and TRBJ2-7; 14 positions agree with TRBD2. CDR3 length equals 16 residues. Trimming removed 7 bases from V and 6 bases from J; junction bases left unmatched: 10. Germline CDR1 is KGHDR and CDR2 is SFDVKD. CDR3: CATSSAGLAGACEQYF. The CDR3 DNA reads as TGTGCCACCAGCTCTGCGGGACTAGCGGGAGCCTGCGAGCAGTACTTC.

The CDR3 reads CASSNPGTSEETQYF. CDR3 sequence (DNA): TGTGCCAGTAGTAACCCGGGGACTAGCGAGGAGACCCAGTACTTC. The chain links TRBV19 to TRBJ2-5; 10 bases line up with TRBD2. The CDR3 covers 15 residues. The germline CDR1 and CDR2 sequences are LNHDA and SQIVND (reference sequence). Losses at the gene ends were 4 bases for V and 5 bases for J; bases not matched to a gene: 7.

The CDR3 region has the DNA TGTGCCACCGTGGGACGGGACTATGGCTACACCTTC. It is translated as CATVGRDYGYTF. The chain combines TRBV6-1 with TRBJ1-2; a weak D match, TRBD1 (5 bases). Germline values: CDR1 MNHNS, CDR2 SASEGT. Deletions cut 10 bases from V and 3 bases from J, with 12 bases between. The CDR3 contains 12 residues.

V gene TRBV11-2 combines with J gene TRBJ1-3, with a possible D match to TRBD1 (6 bases). Germline loops: CDR1 SGHAT, CDR2 FQNNGV. The CDR3 has 18 residues. With 4 bases removed from V and 0 bases from J, the gap between germline ends came to 19 bases. CDR3 sequence: CASSYGPRQVGSGNTIYF. The DNA of the CDR3 is TGTGCCAGCAGCTACGGCCCCCGACAGGTTGGCTCTGGAAACACCATATATTTT.

This clonotype was observed a few times. This chain joins TRBV5-6 and TRBJ2-1, with 8 bases lining up with TRBD2. The CDR3 length is 13 residues. Trimming removed 2 bases from V and 9 bases from J; junction bases left unmatched: 4. Germline CDR1 and CDR2: SGHDT and YYEEEE. CDR3 nucleotides: TGTGCCAGCAGCTTCGGACTAGCTGGTGAGCAGTTCTTC. Translated, it gives CASSFGLAGEQFF.

For this clonotype: It may be a read error: a sequence one base away is much more abundant. The rearrangement links TRBV9 to TRBJ2-7; TRBD2 aligns across 13 bases. Germline V lookup: CDR1 SGDLS, CDR2 YYNGEE. The CDR3 runs 15 residues. CDR3 DNA sequence: TGTGCCAGCAGCGAGGGGACTAGCGGGACCTACAAGCAGTACTTC. Residues: CASSEGTSGTYKQYF.

A note on this clonotype: Possible read error: a much larger clone is one base away. The J gene is TRBJ2-7, the V gene TRBV11-1, with D perhaps matching TRBD1 (5 bases). Germline V CDR1 and CDR2: SGHAT, FQDESV (reference sequence). The CDR3 length is 16 residues. The CDR3 here is CVSSLGSTGTRVEQYF. The CDR3 DNA sequence: TGTGTCAGCAGCTTGGGGTCAACAGGAACGAGAGTCGAGCAGTACTTC.

There are a few counts of this clonotype. One base away lies a much larger clone, so this may be a sequencing read error. The gene calls are TRBV19 and TRBJ2-2; TRBD2 matches at 11 bases. CDR1 and CDR2 from the germline V gene are LNHDA and SQIVND (reference sequence). The CDR3 consists of 15 residues. CDR3 sequence: CASRATSGVGGELVF. CDR3 in DNA: TGTGCCAGTAGGGCGACTAGCGGGGTTGGCGGGGAGCTGGTTTTT.

Ten or more counts support this clonotype. This rearrangement joins TRBV7-8 to TRBJ2-7; D might be TRBD2 (5 bases). The germline gives CDR1 SGHVS, CDR2 FQNEAQ. The ends were cut back, 2 bases at V and 3 bases at J, with 11 bases in the middle. This CDR3 is built from 14 residues. For the CDR3, the DNA is TGTGCCAGCAGCTTACTTTTCGGGAACTACGAGCAGTACTTC. It codes for CASSLLFGNYEQYF.

This clonotype was detected many times. V and J are TRBV7-8 and TRBJ2-7, with 8 bases aligning to TRBD2. J was trimmed by 0 bases and V by 5 bases; bases with no gene match: 3. The CDR3 loop spans 14 amino acids. Per the germline V gene, CDR1 is SGHVS and CDR2 is FQNEAQ. CDR3 sequence reads: CASSPSGGSYEQYF. CDR3 nucleotide sequence: TGTGCCAGCAGCCCGAGCGGGGGCTCCTACGAGCAGTACTTC.

Many counts were recorded for this clonotype. The chain couples TRBV6-1 to TRBJ1-1, with D uncertain. The CDR3 contains 12 residues. Germline CDR1 MNHNS, CDR2 SASEGT. V lost 6 bases to trimming and J lost 1 base, with 6 bases between them. The CDR3: CASRRRNTEAFF. The CDR3, as DNA: TGTGCCAGCAGGCGAAGGAACACTGAAGCTTTCTTT.

This clonotype occurred once. The chain uses TRBV7-9 and TRBJ1-2; a weak D match, TRBD1 (5 bases). Germline lookup yields CDR1 SEHNR and CDR2 FQNEAQ (reference sequence). This CDR3 comprises 12 residues. V was pared by 6 bases and J by 4 bases, with 9 bases between. CDR3 region: CASRLDSYGYTF. Written as DNA, the CDR3 is TGTGCCAGCAGACTCGACAGCTATGGCTACACCTTC.

As regards this clonotype: A read error may be the cause here, since a much bigger clone is one base away. This chain uses TRBV5-1 with TRBJ1-6; 9 positions match TRBD1. From germline, CDR1 is SGHRS and CDR2 YFSETQ. The CDR3 contains 15 residues. V gave up 3 bases and J gave up 13 bases; unmatched junction bases: 11. CDR3 region: CASSSDPGQGGPLHF. The CDR3 nucleotides read TGCGCCAGCAGCTCGGACCCGGGACAGGGAGGCCCCCTCCACTTT.

The chain couples TRBV18 to TRBJ2-7, with 7 positions matching TRBD1. The CDR3 contains 15 residues. Germline V gene lookup returns CDR1 KGHSH and CDR2 LQKENI. V shed 1 base and J 7 bases; nucleotides not matched to a gene: 10. The CDR3 DNA reads as TGTGCCAGCTCACCACTTGGACAGGCCTCGGGGGAGCAGTACTTC. Amino acids: CASSPLGQASGEQYF.

The J gene is TRBJ2-3, the V gene TRBV2; TRBD1 agrees at 9 bases. Germline assignment: CDR1 SNHLY and CDR2 FYNNEI. The CDR3 has 14 residues. V shed 5 bases, J shed 3 bases, and the junction held 3 bases outside the gene matches. The CDR3 nucleotides read TGTGCCAGCAGTAGGACAGGGGCTACAGATACGCAGTATTTT. Translation gives CASSRTGATDTQYF.

J is TRBJ1-3 and V is TRBV5-4; maybe TRBD1 (6 bases). Trimming took 1 base from V and 4 from J, leaving 12 bases between them. The germline V gene has CDR1 SGHNT and CDR2 YYREEE (reference sequence). The CDR3 extends over 15 amino acids. CDR3 coding DNA: TGTGCCAGCAGCTTGCCGGGGGGCGGAGGAAACACCATATATTTT. Translation: CASSLPGGGGNTIYF.

At least ten counts were recorded for this clonotype. This rearrangement joins TRBV5-1 to TRBJ1-6; D ambiguous. The V end lost 0 bases, the J end lost 6 bases, and 10 bases lay between the germline ends. The germline gives CDR1 SGHRS, CDR2 YFSETQ. The CDR3 is 15 residues long. The CDR3 nucleotides are TGCGCCAGCAGCTTGGTCGGGGATAGTAATTCACCCCTCCACTTT. Translated, it gives CASSLVGDSNSPLHF.

The J gene is TRBJ2-3, the V gene TRBV20-1; 10 bases align to TRBD2. Germline V gene lookup returns CDR1 DFQATT and CDR2 SNEGSKA (reference sequence). J gave up 7 bases and V 3 bases, and 10 bases lay outside the gene matches. The CDR3 runs to 15 residues. CDR3 amino acids: CSASPTSGVGYTQYF. The CDR3 DNA is TGCAGTGCTAGCCCTACTAGCGGGGTGGGGTATACGCAGTATTTT.